This T cell receptor beta chain appears in the sequencing data of a study of T-cell reconstitution after alpha-beta-depleted transplantation in children. Unique molecular identifiers were used in preparing the TCRbeta library. TCRdb used MiXCR to reprocess the PCR reads, holding one entry per CDR3 protein. The sample comprises 200,000 to 250,000 distinct CDR3 sequences, around 11% of which are singletons, and 2% to 3% rests with the top ten. This clonotype has at least ten counts. V was cut by 6 bases and J by 3 bases, with 11 bases left in between. The length of the CDR3 is 12 residues. In germline, CDR1 is SQVTM, CDR2 ANQGSEA.

The sequencing used PBMCs from the stem cell graft donor, collected from the stem cell graft. This TCR was recovered from a human donor who donated a stem cell graft to a child with acute lymphoblastic leukemia. V is TRBV29-1 and J is TRBJ1-1, with D maybe TRBD1 (6 bases). The CDR3 nucleotides read TGCAGCGTCAGGGGAGTCGACACTGAAGCTTTCTTT. Residues: CSVRGVDTEAFF.